This TCR beta chain is drawn from a study of PD-L1 blockade in urothelial cancer. Turning to the study itself: Counts from blood samples showed a median of roughly 150,000 T cells.

Germline CDR1 MNHEY, CDR2 SMNVEV (reference sequence). This CDR3 contains 16 residues. The junction had 12 bases not matched to a gene; V was cut back by 6 bases and J by 1 base. Sequenced by immunoSEQ multiplex PCR; TCRdb stores in-frame clones only, minus some. Among 55,000 to 85,000 clones listed, about 89% were seen once. The chain joins TRBV27 to TRBJ2-7; 7 positions agree with TRBD1. The TCR originated in a man between 60 and 70 years old with urothelial cancer. Specimen: PBMCs, collected around atezolizumab (anti-PD-L1) treatment. CDR3 sequence reads: CASRLFDRVGSYEQYF. The CDR3 DNA reads as TGTGCCAGCAGGCTCTTCGACAGGGTAGGGTCCTACGAGCAGTACTTC.